The clone carrying this T cell receptor (beta chain) was detected only a few times. Its antigen is still unknown. The CDR3 has 13 amino acids. V lost 10 bases, J lost 9 bases, and 7 bases stayed unmatched. CDR1 and CDR2 from the germline V gene are SGHDN and FVKESK. This record comes from a study of OX40 agonist ivuxolimab in advanced cancers. The method was immunoSEQ multiplex PCR; TCRdb's version includes in-frame clones alone and lacks a portion of them. This sample carries tens of thousands of clones, approximately 90% of them seen once, and the ten largest clones take around 3.6%. Findings and limits, study-wide: At 0.1 to 3.0 mg/kg and by week 6, clonal expansion occurred in CD4+ and CD8+ blood T cells.

The sequencing used CD4+ or CD8+ T cells sorted from blood, collected in a trial of the OX40 agonist ivuxolimab. V is TRBV14 and J is TRBJ2-3; 13 nucleotides line up with TRBD2. The TCR was taken from an adult with an advanced solid tumor such as melanoma, head and neck, liver or kidney cancer. Here the CDR3 DNA reads TGTGCCACCAACAGACTAGCGGGAGGAACGCAGTATTTT. Protein sequence: CATNRLAGGTQYF.